The rows below give T cell receptor beta chains drawn from one sample of a study of blood T cells in healthy people across ages. Via MiXCR, TCRdb re-called the 5' RACE reads, giving one row per CDR3 protein. The sample lists hundreds of thousands of distinct CDR3 sequences; 48% were seen once. Specimen: blood. The receptors were sampled from a man aged 25 to 40 in good health. CDR3s include the opening cysteine and the closing phenylalanine or tryptophan. D genes are given only for firm matches. Some rows mark clone size as missing; the rest say once, few, many or name a class of expanded clone.

V	D	length	J	size	CDR3	DNA
TRBV15	.	16	TRBJ1-6	.	CATSRDQAGPRSPLHF	TGTGCCACCAGCAGAGATCAGGCGGGTCCGCGTTCACCCCTCCACTTT
TRBV6-2/TRBV6-3	.	14	TRBJ1-5	few	CASDFGGMNQPQHF	TGTGCCAGCGACTTTGGGGGGATGAATCAGCCCCAGCATTTT
TRBV7-2	TRBD2	14	TRBJ2-3	few	CASSSSGGGDTQYF	TGTGCCAGCAGCTCTAGCGGGGGTGGAGATACGCAGTATTTT
TRBV30	.	17	TRBJ1-5	.	CAWSGALGQGGSQPQHF	TGTGCCTGGAGTGGGGCCCTTGGGCAGGGAGGGAGTCAGCCCCAGCATTTT
TRBV6-4	.	12	TRBJ2-3	few	CASKAEGDTQYF	TGTGCCAGCAAGGCGGAGGGGGATACGCAGTATTTT
TRBV9	.	15	TRBJ2-7	.	CASSVAAGNLYEQYF	TGTGCCAGCAGCGTAGCGGCGGGAAATCTTTACGAGCAGTACTTC
TRBV2	.	10	TRBJ2-5	.	CASLVETQYF	TGTGCCAGTTTAGTCGAGACCCAGTACTTC
TRBV20-1	.	14	TRBJ1-1	.	CSAAVGGAHTEAFF	TGCAGTGCTGCGGTAGGGGGGGCGCACACTGAAGCTTTCTTT
TRBV9	.	16	TRBJ2-2	.	CASSVTAALHTGELFF	TGTGCCAGCAGCGTTACGGCCGCACTACACACCGGGGAGCTGTTTTTT
TRBV5-5	.	15	TRBJ2-5	.	CASSPPGRVEETQYF	TGTGCCAGCAGCCCCCCGGGCAGGGTAGAAGAGACCCAGTACTTC
TRBV29-1	.	13	TRBJ1-4	.	CSVRRATNEKLFF	TGCAGCGTTCGGAGGGCAACTAATGAAAAACTGTTTTTT
TRBV5-1	.	15	TRBJ1-4	.	CASSISTGLNEKLFF	TGCGCCAGCAGCATATCGACAGGCCTTAATGAAAAACTGTTTTTT
TRBV20-1	TRBD1	15	TRBJ1-4	few	CSARTRQGVNEKLFF	TGCAGTGCTAGAACCCGACAGGGGGTTAATGAAAAACTGTTTTTT
TRBV27	TRBD1	15	TRBJ2-7	.	CASSLRTGALDEQYF	TGTGCCAGCAGTTTGAGGACAGGGGCCTTGGACGAGCAGTACTTC
TRBV18	.	16	TRBJ1-5	.	CASSPQRTANNQPQHF	TGTGCCAGCTCACCCCAACGGACAGCTAACAATCAGCCCCAGCATTTT
TRBV18	TRBD1	15	TRBJ2-7	few	CASSPRDRFSYEQYF	TGTGCCAGCTCACCACGGGACAGGTTCTCCTACGAGCAGTACTTC
TRBV6-2/TRBV6-3	.	12	TRBJ1-2	.	CASEGQAYGYTF	TGTGCCAGCGAGGGACAAGCCTATGGCTACACCTTC
TRBV28	TRBD2	17	TRBJ2-1	.	CASSKPFTSGPYNEQFF	TGTGCCAGCAGCAAACCCTTCACTAGCGGGCCTTACAATGAGCAGTTCTTC
TRBV16	.	16	TRBJ2-5	once	CASSQSRVWPQETQYF	TGTGCCAGCAGCCAATCCCGGGTATGGCCCCAAGAGACCCAGTACTTC
TRBV9	.	14	TRBJ1-4	few	CASSRRDANEKLFF	TGTGCCAGCAGCCGGAGGGATGCTAATGAAAAACTGTTTTTT
TRBV28	TRBD1	16	TRBJ1-1	.	CASSWDRGRFLAEAFF	TGTGCCAGCAGTTGGGACAGGGGCCGGTTTTTGGCTGAAGCTTTCTTT
TRBV9	TRBD1	14	TRBJ2-7	.	CASSRQRQGYEQYF	TGTGCCAGCAGCCGACAAAGACAGGGCTACGAGCAGTACTTC
TRBV4-1	.	14	TRBJ2-7	.	CASSQEPRTYERYF	TGCGCCAGCAGCCAAGAGCCCAGAACCTACGAGCGGTACTTC
TRBV3-1	.	12	TRBJ2-3	.	CATRENPDTQYF	TGTGCCACAAGGGAGAATCCAGATACGCAGTATTTT
TRBV20-1	TRBD2	16	TRBJ2-3	.	CSARDAQRGGTDTQYF	TGCAGTGCTAGAGATGCCCAGCGGGGGGGAACAGATACGCAGTATTTT
TRBV25-1	.	13	TRBJ2-1	.	CASSEYDTDEQFF	TGTGCCAGCAGTGAATATGACACCGATGAGCAGTTCTTC
TRBV21-1	.	16	TRBJ2-7	.	CASSKAPPGPRHEQYF	TGTGCCAGCAGCAAGGCCCCCCCGGGACCTCGACACGAGCAGTACTTC
TRBV28	TRBD1	14	TRBJ2-7	.	CASTLDRGNYEQYF	TGTGCCAGCACCCTGGACAGGGGAAACTACGAGCAGTACTTC
TRBV20-1	TRBD1	16	TRBJ1-2	.	CSARDPGQGRRDGYTF	TGCAGTGCTAGAGATCCGGGACAGGGGCGAAGGGATGGCTACACCTTC
TRBV7-2	.	15	TRBJ2-7	.	CASSLVMGRYHEQYF	TGTGCCAGCAGCTTAGTAATGGGGCGCTACCACGAGCAGTACTTC
TRBV4-2	.	17	TRBJ2-3	few	CASSQDHGATPTDTQYF	TGTGCCAGCAGCCAAGATCATGGCGCTACGCCTACAGATACGCAGTATTTT
TRBV27	.	15	TRBJ1-2	.	CASSLRAGESYGYTF	TGTGCCAGCAGTCTCCGGGCAGGGGAGAGCTATGGCTACACCTTC
TRBV5-1	.	13	TRBJ2-3	many	CASSLGPQITQYF	TGCGCCAGCAGCTTGGGCCCCCAGATAACGCAGTATTTT
TRBV11-2	.	14	TRBJ1-1	.	CASSREVRKTEAFF	TGTGCCAGCAGCAGGGAAGTGCGGAAGACTGAAGCTTTCTTT
TRBV25-1	.	13	TRBJ1-5	.	CASSTGAGQPQHF	TGTGCCAGCAGTACGGGGGCCGGACAGCCCCAGCATTTT
TRBV6-1	.	14	TRBJ2-6	few	CASSSGAEANVLTF	TGTGCCAGCAGTTCAGGGGCCGAGGCCAACGTCCTGACTTTC
TRBV12-3/TRBV12-4	TRBD1	14	TRBJ2-1	.	CASSLGEGAREQFF	TGTGCCAGCAGTTTAGGCGAGGGGGCCCGTGAGCAGTTCTTC
TRBV4-2	.	15	TRBJ2-7	few	CASSQDQGTYYEQYF	TGTGCCAGCAGCCAAGATCAGGGAACGTACTACGAGCAGTACTTC
TRBV10-3	TRBD2	15	TRBJ2-7	once	CAIRGTSGASYEQYF	TGTGCCATCAGGGGGACTAGCGGGGCATCCTACGAGCAGTACTTC
TRBV29-1	.	13	TRBJ2-7	few	CSVGTRLSYEQYF	TGCAGCGTTGGTACTAGACTCTCCTACGAGCAGTACTTC